These T cell receptor beta chains were read from a single sample in a study of T cells expressing NK-cell markers. For each CDR3 protein, TCRdb gives one entry from its re-call of the 5' RACE reads, without DNA. Recorded for this sample: 25,000 to 35,000 distinct CDR3 sequences. The sequenced material came from blood T cells: a sorted CD56 or NKG2C T cell subset, CD4+ or CD8+ T cells, or bulk PBMC T cells (not recorded which). The receptors shown here come from a woman between 18 and 70 years old in good health. Both conserved end residues are part of each CDR3.

TRBJ2-5 | TRBV11-2 | 14 | CASSLVGGAETQYF
TRBJ2-1 | TRBV7-3 | 15 | CASSLGHSLRNEQFF
TRBJ1-1 | TRBV6-2/TRBV6-3 | 13 | CASSYWGEDEAFF
TRBJ2-7 | TRBV27 | 14 | CASSLSDNSYEQYF
TRBJ2-6 | TRBV7-6 | 17 | CASSLAEGNSGANVLTF
TRBJ2-7 | TRBV4-2 | 15 | CASSQDREAPIEQYF
TRBJ1-4 | TRBV4-1 | 15 | CASSQTTGNNEKLFF
TRBJ2-7 | TRBV27 | 13 | CASRRTGVHEQYF
TRBJ2-3 | TRBV5-1 | 14 | CASSSDRVTDTQYF
TRBJ2-1 | TRBV7-3 | 15 | CASSLLGGVDNEQFF
TRBJ1-1 | TRBV12-3/TRBV12-4 | 11 | CASSLAAEAFF
TRBJ1-4 | TRBV4-1 | 15 | CASSPERATNEKLFF
TRBJ2-7 | TRBV6-5 | 15 | CASSYSLDSSYEQYF
TRBJ2-3 | TRBV15 | 15 | CATSRGTGEADTQYF
TRBJ1-1 | TRBV9 | 15 | CASSVAGEGSTEAFF
TRBJ2-1 | TRBV7-3 | 15 | CASSASGGFYNEQFF
TRBJ2-3 | TRBV7-3 | 15 | CASSFSATSTDTQYF
TRBJ2-7 | TRBV27 | 17 | CASSLSPPSGEIYEQYF
TRBJ1-2 | TRBV27 | 13 | CASSGQGINGYTF
TRBJ1-1 | TRBV3-1 | 12 | CASSHTGGSAFF
TRBJ2-1 | TRBV4-1 | 18 | CASSQDWDGFSSYNEQFF
TRBJ2-3 | TRBV5-1 | 20 | CASNSKGLAGVERSTDTQYF
TRBJ2-5 | TRBV28 | 17 | CATFPHGSGRSQETQYF
TRBJ2-3 | TRBV27 | 13 | CASSLSIYDTQYF
TRBJ1-1 | TRBV5-1 | 14 | CASSPRPEYTEAFF
TRBJ2-5 | TRBV27 | 14 | CASSPRDWGETQYF
TRBJ2-2 | TRBV7-3 | 12 | CASSFSTGELFF
TRBJ2-1 | TRBV29-1 | 13 | CSVASSSYNEQFF
TRBJ2-7 | TRBV3-1 | 17 | CASSQEGTGESFYEQYF
TRBJ2-5 | TRBV19 | 15 | CASSPGGRNQETQYF
TRBJ1-1 | TRBV25-1 | 13 | CASSPPRHVEAFF
TRBJ2-7 | TRBV12-3/TRBV12-4 | 16 | CASSDITSGRTYEQYF
TRBJ2-7 | TRBV7-9 | 14 | CASSPSSSSYEQYF
TRBJ2-7 | TRBV27 | 12 | CATQSSSYEQYF